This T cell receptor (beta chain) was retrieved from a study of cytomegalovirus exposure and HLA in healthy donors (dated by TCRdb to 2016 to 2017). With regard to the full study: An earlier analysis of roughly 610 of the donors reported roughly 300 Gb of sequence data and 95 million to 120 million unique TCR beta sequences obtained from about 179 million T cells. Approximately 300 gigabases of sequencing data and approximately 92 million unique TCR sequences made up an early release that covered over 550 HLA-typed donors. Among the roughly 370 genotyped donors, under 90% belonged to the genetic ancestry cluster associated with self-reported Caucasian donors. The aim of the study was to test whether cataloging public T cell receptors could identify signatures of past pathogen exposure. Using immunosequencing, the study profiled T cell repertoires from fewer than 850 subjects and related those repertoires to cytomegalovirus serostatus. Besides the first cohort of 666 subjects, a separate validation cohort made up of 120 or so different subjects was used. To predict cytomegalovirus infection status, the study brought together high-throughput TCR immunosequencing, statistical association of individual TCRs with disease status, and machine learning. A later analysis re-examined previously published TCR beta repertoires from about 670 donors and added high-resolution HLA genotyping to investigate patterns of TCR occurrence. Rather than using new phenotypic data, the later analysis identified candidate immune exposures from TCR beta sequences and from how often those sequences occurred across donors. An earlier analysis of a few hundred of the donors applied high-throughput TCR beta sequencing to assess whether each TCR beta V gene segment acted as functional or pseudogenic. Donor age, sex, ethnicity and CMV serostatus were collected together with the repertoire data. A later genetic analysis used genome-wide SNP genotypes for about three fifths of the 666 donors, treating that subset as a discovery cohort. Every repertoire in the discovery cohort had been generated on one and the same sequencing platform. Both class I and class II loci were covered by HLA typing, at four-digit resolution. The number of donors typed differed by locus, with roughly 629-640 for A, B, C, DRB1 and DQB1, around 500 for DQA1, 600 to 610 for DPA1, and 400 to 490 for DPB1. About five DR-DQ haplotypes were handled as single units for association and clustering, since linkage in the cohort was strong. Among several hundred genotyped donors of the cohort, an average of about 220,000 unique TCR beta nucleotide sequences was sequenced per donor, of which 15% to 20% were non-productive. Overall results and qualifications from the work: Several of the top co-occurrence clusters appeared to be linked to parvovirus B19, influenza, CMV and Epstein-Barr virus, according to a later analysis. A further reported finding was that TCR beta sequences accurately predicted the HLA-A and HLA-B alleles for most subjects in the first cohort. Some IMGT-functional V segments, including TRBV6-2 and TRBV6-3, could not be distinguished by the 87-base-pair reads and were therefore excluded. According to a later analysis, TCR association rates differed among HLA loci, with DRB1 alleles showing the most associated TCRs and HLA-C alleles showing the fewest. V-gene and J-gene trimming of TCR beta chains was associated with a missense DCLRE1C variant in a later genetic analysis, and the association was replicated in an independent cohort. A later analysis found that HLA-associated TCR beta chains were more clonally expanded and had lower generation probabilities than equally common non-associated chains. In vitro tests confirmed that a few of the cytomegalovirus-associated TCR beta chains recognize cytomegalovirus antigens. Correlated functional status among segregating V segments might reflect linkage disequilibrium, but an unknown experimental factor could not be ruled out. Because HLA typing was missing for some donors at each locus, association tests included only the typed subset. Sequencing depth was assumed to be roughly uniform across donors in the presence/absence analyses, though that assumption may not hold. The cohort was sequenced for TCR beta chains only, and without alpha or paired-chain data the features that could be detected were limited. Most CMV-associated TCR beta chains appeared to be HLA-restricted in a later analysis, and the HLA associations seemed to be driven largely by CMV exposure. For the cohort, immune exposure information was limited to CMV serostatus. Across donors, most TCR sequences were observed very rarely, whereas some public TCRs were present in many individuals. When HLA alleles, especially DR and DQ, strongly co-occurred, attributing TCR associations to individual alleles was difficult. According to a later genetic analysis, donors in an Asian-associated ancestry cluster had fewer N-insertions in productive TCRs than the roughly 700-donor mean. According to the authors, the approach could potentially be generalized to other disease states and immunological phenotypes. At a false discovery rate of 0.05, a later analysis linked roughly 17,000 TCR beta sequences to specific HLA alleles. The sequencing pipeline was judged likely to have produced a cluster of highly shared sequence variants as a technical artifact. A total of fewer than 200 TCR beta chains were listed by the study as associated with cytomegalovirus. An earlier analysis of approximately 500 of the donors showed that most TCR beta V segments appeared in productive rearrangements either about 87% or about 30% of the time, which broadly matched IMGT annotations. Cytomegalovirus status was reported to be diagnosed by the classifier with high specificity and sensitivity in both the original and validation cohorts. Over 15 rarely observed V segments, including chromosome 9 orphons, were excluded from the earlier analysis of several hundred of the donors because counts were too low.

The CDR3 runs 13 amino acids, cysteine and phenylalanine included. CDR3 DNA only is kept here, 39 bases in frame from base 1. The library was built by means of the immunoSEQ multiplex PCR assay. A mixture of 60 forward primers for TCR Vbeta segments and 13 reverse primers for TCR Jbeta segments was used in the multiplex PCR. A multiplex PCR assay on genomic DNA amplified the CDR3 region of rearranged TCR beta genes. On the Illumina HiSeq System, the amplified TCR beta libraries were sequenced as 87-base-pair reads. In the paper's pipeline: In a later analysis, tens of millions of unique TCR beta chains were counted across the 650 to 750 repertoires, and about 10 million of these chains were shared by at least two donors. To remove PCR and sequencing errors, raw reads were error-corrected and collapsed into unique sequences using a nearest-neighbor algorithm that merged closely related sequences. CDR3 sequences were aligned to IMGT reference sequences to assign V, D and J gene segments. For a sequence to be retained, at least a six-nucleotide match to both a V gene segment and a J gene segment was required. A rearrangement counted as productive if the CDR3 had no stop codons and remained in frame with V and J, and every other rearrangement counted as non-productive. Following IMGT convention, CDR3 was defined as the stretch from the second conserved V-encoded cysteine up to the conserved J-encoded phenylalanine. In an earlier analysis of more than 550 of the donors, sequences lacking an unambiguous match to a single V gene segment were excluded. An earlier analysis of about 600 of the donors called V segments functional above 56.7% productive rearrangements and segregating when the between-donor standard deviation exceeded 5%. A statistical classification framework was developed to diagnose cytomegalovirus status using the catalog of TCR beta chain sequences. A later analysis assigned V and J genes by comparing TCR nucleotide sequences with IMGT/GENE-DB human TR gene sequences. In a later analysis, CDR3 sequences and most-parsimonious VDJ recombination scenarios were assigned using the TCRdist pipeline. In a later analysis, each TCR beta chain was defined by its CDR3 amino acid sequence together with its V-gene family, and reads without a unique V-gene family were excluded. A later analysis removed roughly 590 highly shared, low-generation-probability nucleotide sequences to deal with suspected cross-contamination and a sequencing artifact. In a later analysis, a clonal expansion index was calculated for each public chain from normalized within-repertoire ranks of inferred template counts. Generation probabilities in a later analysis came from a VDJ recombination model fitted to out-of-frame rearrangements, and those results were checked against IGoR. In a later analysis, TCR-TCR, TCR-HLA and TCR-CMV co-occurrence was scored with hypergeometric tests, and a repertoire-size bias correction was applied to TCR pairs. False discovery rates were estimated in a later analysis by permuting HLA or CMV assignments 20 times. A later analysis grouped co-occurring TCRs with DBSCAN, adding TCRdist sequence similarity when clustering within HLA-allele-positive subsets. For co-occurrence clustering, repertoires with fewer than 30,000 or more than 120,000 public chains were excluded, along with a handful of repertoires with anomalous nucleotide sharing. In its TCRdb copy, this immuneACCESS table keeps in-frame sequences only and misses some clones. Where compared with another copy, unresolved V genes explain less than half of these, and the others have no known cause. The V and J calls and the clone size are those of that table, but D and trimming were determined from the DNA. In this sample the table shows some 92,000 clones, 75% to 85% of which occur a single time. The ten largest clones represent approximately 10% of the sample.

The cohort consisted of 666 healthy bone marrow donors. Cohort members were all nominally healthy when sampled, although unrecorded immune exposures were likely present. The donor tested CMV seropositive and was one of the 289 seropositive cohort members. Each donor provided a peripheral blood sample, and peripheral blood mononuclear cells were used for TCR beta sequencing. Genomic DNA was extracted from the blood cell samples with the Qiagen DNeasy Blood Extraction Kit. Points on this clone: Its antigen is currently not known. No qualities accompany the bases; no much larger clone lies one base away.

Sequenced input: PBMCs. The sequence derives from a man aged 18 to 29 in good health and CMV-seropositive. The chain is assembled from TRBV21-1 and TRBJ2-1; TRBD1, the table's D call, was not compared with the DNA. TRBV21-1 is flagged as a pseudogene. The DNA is TGTGCCAAAATACGACAGTCCTACAATGAGCAGTTCTTC. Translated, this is CAKIRQSYNEQFF.